Listed below are T cell receptor beta chains from one sample, sequenced in a study of vaccination and CD4 T cells after COVID-19. No antigen has been assigned to these receptors. In TCRdb, the PCR reads were re-called with MiXCR into one record per CDR3 protein. Of some 10,000 distinct CDR3 sequences listed, about 47% are singletons. Source material: CD4+ T cells from blood, cultured in vitro. The receptor source for this set is a human donor who had recovered from COVID-19. Both conserved end residues are part of each CDR3. D genes are given only for firm matches. Rows may omit the clone size; those that give it use once, few, many or a size class.

CDR3 DNA: TGCAGCGTTGCCGGGGTACTGAACTATGGCTACACCTTC
CDR3 protein: CSVAGVLNYGYTF
J gene: TRBJ1-2
V gene: TRBV29-1
D gene: NA
clone size: few

CDR3 DNA: TGTGCCAGCAGCTTAGTGGACCTCTACAATGAGCAGTTCTTC
CDR3 protein: CASSLVDLYNEQFF
J gene: TRBJ2-1
V gene: TRBV7-8
D gene: NA
clone size: once

CDR3 DNA: TGTGCCAGCAGTTATACCGCTTCTGGCGGGGTTTATGGCTACACCTTC
CDR3 protein: CASSYTASGGVYGYTF
J gene: TRBJ1-2
V gene: TRBV6-5
D gene: NA
clone size: NA

CDR3 DNA: TGTGCCAGTAGTATAGTGGGCTCCCGTAACTATGGCTACACCTTC
CDR3 protein: CASSIVGSRNYGYTF
J gene: TRBJ1-2
V gene: TRBV19
D gene: NA
clone size: NA

CDR3 DNA: TGTGCCACCAGCGGGCATGTGGAGGGTACTGGAAACACCATATATTTT
CDR3 protein: CATSGHVEGTGNTIYF
J gene: TRBJ1-3
V gene: TRBV15
D gene: NA
clone size: NA

CDR3 DNA: TGCAGTGCTAGAGTGAATACGGAAACTGAAGCTTTCTTT
CDR3 protein: CSARVNTETEAFF
J gene: TRBJ1-1
V gene: TRBV20-1
D gene: NA
clone size: few

CDR3 DNA: TGTGCCAGCTCGGATGGGGGGCGGGGTTACACTGAAGCTTTCTTT
CDR3 protein: CASSDGGRGYTEAFF
J gene: TRBJ1-1
V gene: TRBV19
D gene: NA
clone size: NA

CDR3 DNA: TGCGCCAGCAAATACAGCATGAACACTGAAGCTTTCTTT
CDR3 protein: CASKYSMNTEAFF
J gene: TRBJ1-1
V gene: TRBV5-1
D gene: NA
clone size: NA

CDR3 DNA: TGTGCCAGCAGCCTGGACAGGGTTAATGAAAAACTGTTTTTT
CDR3 protein: CASSLDRVNEKLFF
J gene: TRBJ1-4
V gene: TRBV7-9
D gene: TRBD1
clone size: few

CDR3 DNA: TGTGCCAGCAGCTCGGACAGGGGACTCGGAAAACTGTTTTTT
CDR3 protein: CASSSDRGLGKLFF
J gene: TRBJ1-4
V gene: TRBV5-4
D gene: TRBD1
clone size: NA

CDR3 DNA: TGTGCCAGCAAATTTCTCGGGGGGGGTGTGGAGACCCAGTACTTC
CDR3 protein: CASKFLGGGVETQYF
J gene: TRBJ2-5
V gene: TRBV12-3/TRBV12-4
D gene: TRBD2
clone size: few

CDR3 DNA: TGTGCCAGCAGCCTCGGGCAGGTCCGCAGCGGGGAGCTGTTTTTT
CDR3 protein: CASSLGQVRSGELFF
J gene: TRBJ2-2
V gene: TRBV5-6
D gene: NA
clone size: NA

CDR3 DNA: TGTGCCAGCAGTGATTTGGGTGGCTATGGCTACACCTTC
CDR3 protein: CASSDLGGYGYTF
J gene: TRBJ1-2
V gene: TRBV2
D gene: NA
clone size: large

CDR3 DNA: TGTGCCAGTAGTATAGTGAGGGGGACAGTGAAGGGGGCTCATGGCTACACCTTC
CDR3 protein: CASSIVRGTVKGAHGYTF
J gene: TRBJ1-2
V gene: TRBV19
D gene: TRBD1
clone size: few

CDR3 DNA: TGTGCCTGGAGTGCCTCCCGGGACAGGGGATATGGCTACACCTTC
CDR3 protein: CAWSASRDRGYGYTF
J gene: TRBJ1-2
V gene: TRBV30
D gene: TRBD1
clone size: NA

CDR3 DNA: TGTGCCAGCAGTCCCAGACAGGCTGAAGCTTTCTTT
CDR3 protein: CASSPRQAEAFF
J gene: TRBJ1-1
V gene: TRBV12-3/TRBV12-4
D gene: NA
clone size: few

CDR3 DNA: TGTGCCAGCAGCTCCCCCTCTGGGGCTAGCGGGGCTGGATCCTACGAGCAGTACTTC
CDR3 protein: CASSSPSGASGAGSYEQYF
J gene: TRBJ2-7
V gene: TRBV11-2
D gene: TRBD2
clone size: NA

CDR3 DNA: TGCAGTGCTAGGGGTGGTTTCTATGGCTACACCTTC
CDR3 protein: CSARGGFYGYTF
J gene: TRBJ1-2
V gene: TRBV20-1
D gene: NA
clone size: NA

CDR3 DNA: TGTGCCAGCAGTTACAGTCGATCGGGGACGACCGATCTTAACACTGAAGCTTTCTTT
CDR3 protein: CASSYSRSGTTDLNTEAFF
J gene: TRBJ1-1
V gene: TRBV6-5
D gene: NA
clone size: NA

CDR3 DNA: TGTGCCAGCAGCCGATCACCAGGGTTAGGGGACACTGAAGCTTTCTTT
CDR3 protein: CASSRSPGLGDTEAFF
J gene: TRBJ1-1
V gene: TRBV12-3/TRBV12-4
D gene: NA
clone size: NA

CDR3 DNA: TGTGCCAGCAGTATATTGCGACCGACTAGCGGGGGGAGGGATACGCAGTATTTT
CDR3 protein: CASSILRPTSGGRDTQYF
J gene: TRBJ2-3
V gene: TRBV6-1
D gene: TRBD2
clone size: few

CDR3 DNA: TGTGCCATCAGTGACCGTGGACAGAGCACAGATACGCAGTATTTT
CDR3 protein: CAISDRGQSTDTQYF
J gene: TRBJ2-3
V gene: TRBV10-3
D gene: NA
clone size: few

CDR3 DNA: TGTGCCAGCAGTCGAACATTGGCAGGGGCCGGTTATGGAAACACCATATATTTT
CDR3 protein: CASSRTLAGAGYGNTIYF
J gene: TRBJ1-3
V gene: TRBV12-3/TRBV12-4
D gene: NA
clone size: once

CDR3 DNA: TGTGCCAGCAGTGAATCCAAGGGGCGGTTTGAAGCTTTCTTT
CDR3 protein: CASSESKGRFEAFF
J gene: TRBJ1-1
V gene: TRBV2
D gene: NA
clone size: NA

CDR3 DNA: TGCGCCGTCGCTATAGGGACTGAAGCTTTCTTT
CDR3 protein: CAVAIGTEAFF
J gene: TRBJ1-1
V gene: TRBV23-1
D gene: NA
clone size: NA

CDR3 DNA: TGTGCCAGCGGCCCCATGGGGGGTAATTCACCCCTCCACTTT
CDR3 protein: CASGPMGGNSPLHF
J gene: TRBJ1-6
V gene: TRBV7-8
D gene: NA
clone size: NA

CDR3 DNA: TGTGCCTGGAGCAGGACAGGGAATAGCAATCAGCCCCAGCATTTT
CDR3 protein: CAWSRTGNSNQPQHF
J gene: TRBJ1-5
V gene: TRBV30
D gene: TRBD1
clone size: few

CDR3 DNA: TGTGCCAGCAGCCTCTCCGGGTCCTACGAGCAGTACTTC
CDR3 protein: CASSLSGSYEQYF
J gene: TRBJ2-7
V gene: TRBV6-1
D gene: NA
clone size: NA

CDR3 DNA: TGTGCCAGCAATACGGATCTCTATGGCTACACCTTC
CDR3 protein: CASNTDLYGYTF
J gene: TRBJ1-2
V gene: TRBV2
D gene: NA
clone size: NA

CDR3 DNA: TGCAGTGCTTTTGGGACAGGGTTCGACACCATATATTTT
CDR3 protein: CSAFGTGFDTIYF
J gene: TRBJ1-3
V gene: TRBV20-1
D gene: TRBD1
clone size: NA

CDR3 DNA: TGTGCCAGCAGCTTGGTGGTGGGACGGGGGCAAGAGACCCAGTACTTC
CDR3 protein: CASSLVVGRGQETQYF
J gene: TRBJ2-5
V gene: TRBV7-2
D gene: NA
clone size: few

CDR3 DNA: TGTGCCAGCAGACCGTACAGGGAGTGGAATGACACCTTC
CDR3 protein: CASRPYREWNDTF
J gene: TRBJ1-2
V gene: TRBV11-1
D gene: NA
clone size: NA

CDR3 DNA: TGTGCCAGCAGGGCTAGCGGGGGGGCCATCTACTTC
CDR3 protein: CASRASGGAIYF
J gene: TRBJ2-7
V gene: TRBV27
D gene: TRBD2
clone size: NA

CDR3 DNA: TGTGCCAGCGGGACCCGACAGGGAGATTACAATGAGCAGTTCTTC
CDR3 protein: CASGTRQGDYNEQFF
J gene: TRBJ2-1
V gene: TRBV11-3
D gene: TRBD1
clone size: medium-sized

CDR3 DNA: TGTGCCAGCAGCTTAGTGCCTGGTCCAATCTCTGGAAACACCATATATTTT
CDR3 protein: CASSLVPGPISGNTIYF
J gene: TRBJ1-3
V gene: TRBV7-9
D gene: NA
clone size: NA

CDR3 DNA: TGTGCCAGCAGCCGTCTAGCGGGGGGCTCCGGGGATGAGCAGTTCTTC
CDR3 protein: CASSRLAGGSGDEQFF
J gene: TRBJ2-1
V gene: TRBV6-1
D gene: TRBD2
clone size: NA

CDR3 DNA: TGTGCCAGCAGCCCAGCGGGGACAGTGGGATCCTACGAGCAGTACTTC
CDR3 protein: CASSPAGTVGSYEQYF
J gene: TRBJ2-7
V gene: TRBV11-3
D gene: NA
clone size: NA

CDR3 DNA: TGTGCCAGCAGCTTAGACCCTGGGGGACAGGGACCTGAAGCTTTCTTT
CDR3 protein: CASSLDPGGQGPEAFF
J gene: TRBJ1-1
V gene: TRBV11-2
D gene: TRBD1
clone size: NA

CDR3 DNA: TGTGCCAGCAGCTTAGGTGGGGACTCTAATGAAAAACTGTTTTTT
CDR3 protein: CASSLGGDSNEKLFF
J gene: TRBJ1-4
V gene: TRBV7-9
D gene: NA
clone size: NA

CDR3 DNA: TGTGTCAGTAGTAACTATGGCTACACCTTC
CDR3 protein: CVSSNYGYTF
J gene: TRBJ1-2
V gene: TRBV19
D gene: NA
clone size: few

CDR3 DNA: TGCAGTGCTGAGGACCGGTCCTCTGGAAACACCATATATTTT
CDR3 protein: CSAEDRSSGNTIYF
J gene: TRBJ1-3
V gene: TRBV20-1
D gene: NA
clone size: NA

CDR3 DNA: TGTGCCAGCAGAAGGCCTTTAGGCAGCAATCAGCCCCAGCATTTT
CDR3 protein: CASRRPLGSNQPQHF
J gene: TRBJ1-5
V gene: TRBV6-2/TRBV6-3
D gene: NA
clone size: few

CDR3 DNA: TGTGCCGAGGGTAAGGGGCCGGGGGATACGCAGTATTTT
CDR3 protein: CAEGKGPGDTQYF
J gene: TRBJ2-3
V gene: TRBV30
D gene: NA
clone size: NA

CDR3 DNA: TGTGCCAGCAGTTTGGGACAGAACTATGGCTACACCTTC
CDR3 protein: CASSLGQNYGYTF
J gene: TRBJ1-2
V gene: TRBV12-3/TRBV12-4
D gene: TRBD1
clone size: once

CDR3 DNA: TGTGCCAGCAGTTTAGTTGGCAGAACGAACACTGAAGCTTTCTTT
CDR3 protein: CASSLVGRTNTEAFF
J gene: TRBJ1-1
V gene: TRBV12-3/TRBV12-4
D gene: NA
clone size: NA

CDR3 DNA: TGTGCCAGCAGCACCCCCCGCGGGTCTCCGTACGAGCAGTACTTC
CDR3 protein: CASSTPRGSPYEQYF
J gene: TRBJ2-7
V gene: TRBV11-2
D gene: NA
clone size: NA

CDR3 DNA: TGTGCTAGCAGCCCAGGGGGGGTAGTAGCTCGGGAGACCCAGTACTTC
CDR3 protein: CASSPGGVVARETQYF
J gene: TRBJ2-5
V gene: TRBV7-6
D gene: NA
clone size: few

CDR3 DNA: TGCAGTGCTAACGCTCTCCGGGACAGGCGATACGAGCAGTACTTC
CDR3 protein: CSANALRDRRYEQYF
J gene: TRBJ2-7
V gene: TRBV20-1
D gene: TRBD1
clone size: once

CDR3 DNA: TGCAGCGTTGTGGGGGAAGCTTACGAGCAGTACTTC
CDR3 protein: CSVVGEAYEQYF
J gene: TRBJ2-7
V gene: TRBV29-1
D gene: NA
clone size: once

CDR3 DNA: TGCGCCAGCAGGTCGGATGGAGGGGGGTACACCTTC
CDR3 protein: CASRSDGGGYTF
J gene: TRBJ1-2
V gene: TRBV5-1
D gene: NA
clone size: NA

CDR3 DNA: TGTGCCAGCGGCAATTTGCGTTCCGGTGTGCAGTTCTTC
CDR3 protein: CASGNLRSGVQFF
J gene: TRBJ2-1
V gene: TRBV12-3/TRBV12-4
D gene: NA
clone size: NA

CDR3 DNA: TGCAGTGCTAGTCGGGTAGCGGGGGTTTCAACTAACTACGAGCAGTACTTC
CDR3 protein: CSASRVAGVSTNYEQYF
J gene: TRBJ2-7
V gene: TRBV20-1
D gene: TRBD2
clone size: NA

CDR3 DNA: TGCAGTGCCCCATCCGCACAACCGGGACAGGGGCCCCAAGAGACCCAGTACTTC
CDR3 protein: CSAPSAQPGQGPQETQYF
J gene: TRBJ2-5
V gene: TRBV20-1
D gene: TRBD1
clone size: NA

CDR3 DNA: TGTGCCAGCGGAGGCTGGCAGGGGGGGGTGTGGGGCCACACCTTC
CDR3 protein: CASGGWQGGVWGHTF
J gene: TRBJ1-2
V gene: TRBV6-1
D gene: TRBD1
clone size: once

CDR3 DNA: TGTGCCAGCAGTACCGGACAGGCTTGGGGCTACACCTTC
CDR3 protein: CASSTGQAWGYTF
J gene: TRBJ1-2
V gene: TRBV6-1
D gene: TRBD1
clone size: NA

CDR3 DNA: TGTGCCAGCAGCTACGCCGGGGGCGGTCAGCCCCAGCATTTT
CDR3 protein: CASSYAGGGQPQHF
J gene: TRBJ1-5
V gene: TRBV7-9
D gene: NA
clone size: NA

CDR3 DNA: TGTGCCAGCGGGCGGGACAGGGGGGACTATGGCTACACCTTC
CDR3 protein: CASGRDRGDYGYTF
J gene: TRBJ1-2
V gene: TRBV5-4
D gene: TRBD1
clone size: NA